This TCR beta chain was identified during a study of T-cell reconstitution after alpha-beta-depleted transplantation in children. The CDR3 is made up of 16 amino acids. The germline V gene has CDR1 SGHRS and CDR2 YFSETQ. V was trimmed by 0 bases and J by 5 bases, leaving 15 bases between them. This clonotype was seen only a few times. Unique molecular identifiers were incorporated into the prepared TCRbeta library. TCRdb redid the calling of the PCR reads with MiXCR, one entry per CDR3 protein. This sample carries about 480,000 distinct CDR3 sequences, approximately 12% of them seen once, and the ten largest clones take 4.5% to 6%.

The source was PBMCs from the stem cell graft donor, collected from the stem cell graft. This chain joins TRBV5-1 and TRBJ2-1, with D perhaps matching TRBD2 (6 bases). The receptor comes from a human donor who donated a stem cell graft to a child with combined immunodeficiency. The CDR3 is CASSLARLGRNNEQFF. CDR3 nucleotides: TGCGCCAGCAGCTTGGCGCGACTAGGGCGAAACAATGAGCAGTTCTTC.